Listed here is a single T cell receptor beta chain. This sample stems from a study of control samples from healthy donors and cancer patients. Generated by immunoSEQ multiplex PCR, the TCRdb table keeps only in-frame clones and is missing some. Here the sample spans approximately 82,000 clones, roughly 94% being singletons. The CDR3 extends over 17 amino acids. V was pared by 3 bases and J by 9 bases, with 11 bases of the junction left unmatched. CDR1 SGHAT and CDR2 FQNNGV come from the germline V gene. Material for sequencing was blood. The chain has TRBV11-2 and TRBJ2-1; 13 bases line up with TRBD2. This TCR was recovered from a woman aged 18-35 years in good health. The CDR3 loop is CASSLGTSGGAYGEQFF. The CDR3 DNA is TGTGCCAGCAGCTTGGGAACTAGCGGGGGGGCGTACGGTGAGCAGTTCTTC. Supplemented by reference TRBV11-2 and TRBJ2-1, the full variable domain reads EAGVAQSPRYKIIEKRQSVAFWCNPISGHATLYWYQQILGQGPKLLIQFQNNGVVDDSQLPKDRFSAERLKGVDSTLKIQPAKLEDSAVYLCASSLGTSGGAYGEQFFGPGTRLTVL.